This TCR beta chain originates from a study of cytomegalovirus exposure and HLA in healthy donors. On the study more broadly: An early release of data contained about 85 million unique TCRs, which came from HLA-typed donors.

Primers included in the PCR were 60 Vbeta and 13 Jbeta primers. Clones were sequenced by immunoSEQ multiplex PCR, and TCRdb holds only the in-frame ones, with some missing. The table lists approximately 150,000 clones, about 80% of them singletons, with roughly 9% in the top ten. Looked up from germline, CDR1 is SGDLS and CDR2 is YYNGEE. V lost 0 bases and J lost 0; bases outside the gene matches: 5. The CDR3 extends over 18 amino acids. About this clone: The antigen remains unidentified.

Whole-study findings and limits: Later analysis demonstrated an association between a missense DCLRE1C variant and TCR beta V- and J-gene trimming. In a later analysis, several top co-occurrence clusters appeared linked to parvovirus B19, influenza, CMV and Epstein-Barr virus. The classifier was said to identify cytomegalovirus status with high specificity and sensitivity.

The sample taken for sequencing was PBMCs. The V gene is TRBV9, the J gene TRBJ2-3; 12 bases map to TRBD2. The sequence was obtained from a man aged 18 to 29 in good health and CMV-seropositive. CDR3 amino acids: CASSVGVLAGGSTDTQYF. CDR3 sequence (DNA): TGTGCCAGCAGCGTAGGTGTACTAGCGGGGGGCAGCACAGATACGCAGTATTTT.